The 17 T cell receptor beta chains presented below share a single source sample, sequenced in a study of spatial heterogeneity in lung cancer. Study-level points and caveats: Counts that tracked tumor mutation counts were those of expanded intratumoral alpha and beta TCRs.

Time point given: sample taken at primary tumor resection. TCRdb reprocessed the 5' RACE reads via MiXCR and lists one record per CDR3 protein. The sample holds about 9,200 distinct CDR3 sequences, 4% to 6% seen once. Their antigens remain unidentified. Material: lung tumor tissue, obtained at surgery. These receptor sequences come from a female donor with early-stage non-small cell lung cancer.

Judged by abundance, this clonotype is medium-sized. The chain has TRBV10-3 and TRBJ2-1; 7 bases fit TRBD2. CDR1 and CDR2 (germline): ENHRY, SYGVKD. The CDR3 has 16 amino acids. Germline trimming cut 2 bases from V and 4 bases from J; bases unmatched to any gene: 8. The CDR3 region has the DNA TGTGCCATCAGTGAGGCCTCCCTGGGACTATACAATGAGCAGTTCTTC. This codes for CAISEASLGLYNEQFF.

The chain uses TRBV2 and TRBJ2-7; 7 bases are shared with TRBD1. J gave up 0 bases and V 8 bases, and 7 bases lay outside the gene matches. The CDR3 spans 14 residues. Germline CDR1 is SNHLY and CDR2 is FYNNEI. CDR3 nucleotide sequence: TGTGCCAGCCGCCCGGGACAGCTCTCCTACGAGCAGTACTTC. Protein: CASRPGQLSYEQYF.

In its sample, this clonotype is medium-sized (0.01 to 0.1%). The genes are TRBV27 and TRBJ2-3, with TRBD2 matching 8 bases. The J segment lost 3 bases and the V segment lost 4 bases, leaving 6 bases of the junction unmatched. Germline-derived CDR1 and CDR2 are MNHEY and SMNVEV (reference sequence). The CDR3 extends over 15 amino acids. CDR3 coding DNA: TGTGCCAGCAGTTGGGAACTAGCGGCGACAGATACGCAGTATTTT. Its protein is CASSWELAATDTQYF.

This clonotype has a count of ten or more. Mismatch with germline at one junction end may stem from a read error. The V and J genes are TRBV7-8 and TRBJ2-3; 9 bases match TRBD2. The CDR3 has 14 amino acids. CDR1 is SGHVS and CDR2 is FQNEAQ in the germline V gene. The CDR3 is CASSFGTSRDTQYF. The CDR3 DNA reads as TGTGCCAGCAGCTTTGGGACTAGCAGAGATACGCAGTATTTT.

This clonotype came up many times. The V gene is TRBV5-1, the J gene TRBJ1-1, with TRBD1 as a possible D gene (6 bases). Germline V gene sequence: CDR1 SGHRS, CDR2 YFSETQ. Trimming removed 4 bases from V and 1 base from J, with 8 bases in between. This CDR3 contains 13 residues. The CDR3 DNA reads as TGCGCCAGCAGCGTACAGGGGAACACTGAAGCTTTCTTT. This codes for CASSVQGNTEAFF.

This chain connects TRBV5-4 to TRBJ2-7; 13 positions match TRBD2. This CDR3 is 15 amino acids long. Trimming at V came to 4 bases and at J to 6 bases, leaving 7 bases not matched to a gene. In germline, CDR1 is SGHNT, CDR2 YYREEE (reference sequence). CDR3 in DNA: TGTGCCAGCAGCCCGCTGACTAGCGGGAGGATCGAGCAGTACTTC. This gives the protein CASSPLTSGRIEQYF.

This clonotype counts as medium-sized. The rearrangement uses TRBV5-1 and TRBJ2-2; unclear D gene. CDR1 is SGHRS and CDR2 is YFSETQ in the germline V gene. The ends were cut back, 5 bases at V and 3 bases at J, with 11 bases in the middle. The CDR3 sequence is 14 residues long. CDR3 amino acids: CASRRQVDTGELFF. CDR3 nucleotide sequence: TGCGCCAGCAGGAGACAAGTGGACACCGGGGAGCTGTTTTTT.

This clonotype was seen ten or more times. CDR3 sequence: CAISEPPGAIATGELFF. The CDR3 coding sequence is TGTGCCATCAGTGAGCCGCCCGGGGCCATCGCCACCGGGGAGCTGTTTTTT. The chain uses TRBV10-3 and TRBJ2-2; tentatively, D is TRBD1 or TRBD2 (5 bases each). The CDR3 contains 17 residues. The V end lost 2 bases, the J end lost 4 bases, and 17 bases lay between the germline ends. Per germline, CDR1 ENHRY and CDR2 SYGVKD.

This clonotype is medium-sized by share. The rearrangement links TRBV3-1 to TRBJ2-4, with 7 bases fitting TRBD2. Losses at the gene ends were 7 bases for V and 4 bases for J; bases not matched to a gene: 7. Per germline, CDR1 LGHDT and CDR2 YNNKEL (reference sequence). The length of the CDR3 is 14 residues. CDR3: CASTPGTIKNIQYF. The CDR3 bases are TGTGCCAGCACCCCCGGGACTATTAAAAACATTCAGTACTTC. The whole variable domain, remainder taken from reference TRBV3-1 and TRBJ2-4, is DTAVSQTPKYLVTQMGNDKSIKCEQNLGHDTMYWYKQDSKKFLKIMFSYNNKELIINETVPNRFSPKSPDKAHLNLHINSLELGDSAVYFCASTPGTIKNIQYFGAGTRLSVL.

The table lists this clonotype with many counts. The chain links TRBV5-1 to TRBJ2-3; no clear D gene. V was pared by 0 bases and J by 0 bases, with 5 bases between. In germline, CDR1 is SGHRS, CDR2 YFSETQ. The length of the CDR3 is 14 residues. The CDR3 nucleotides read TGCGCCAGCAGCTTGGGGGGTAGCACAGATACGCAGTATTTT. This gives the protein CASSLGGSTDTQYF.

By share, this clonotype counts as medium-sized (0.01 to 0.1%). The rearrangement links TRBV7-8 to TRBJ2-1; D is perhaps TRBD2 (6 bases). The CDR3 spans 13 residues. CDR1 and CDR2 from the germline V gene are SGHVS and FQNEAQ. V lost 3 bases and J 7 bases, leaving 10 bases between the germline ends. As DNA, the CDR3 is TGTGCCAGCAGCTTGGGACTTATGAATGAGCAGTTCTTC. As protein: CASSLGLMNEQFF.

This clonotype was detected many times. The chain uses TRBV27 and TRBJ2-7; D may correspond to TRBD1 or TRBD2 (5 bases each). CDR1 and CDR2 from the germline V gene are MNHEY and SMNVEV (reference sequence). V lost 4 bases and J 1 base, leaving 14 bases between the germline ends. This CDR3 comprises 15 residues. CDR3 bases: TGTGCCAGCAGTTCAAGTCGGGACGTTTCCTACGAGCAGTACTTC. This sequence encodes CASSSSRDVSYEQYF.

In this sample, this clonotype turned up many times. This chain links TRBV20-1 with TRBJ2-5; 7 nucleotides agree with TRBD1. This CDR3 spans 13 amino acids. The germline CDR1 and CDR2 sequences are DFQATT and SNEGSKA (reference sequence). V lost 3 bases to trimming and J lost 4 bases; unmatched junction nucleotides: 5. The CDR3 region is CSARTGSGETQYF. The CDR3 nucleotides read TGCAGTGCTAGGACAGGGTCGGGAGAGACCCAGTACTTC.

This clonotype showed up many times. The chain carries TRBV2 and TRBJ2-7, with 12 bases lining up with TRBD2. The germline gives CDR1 SNHLY, CDR2 FYNNEI. The CDR3 is 15 amino acids. Losses at the gene ends were 5 bases for V and 3 bases for J; bases not matched to a gene: 5. CDR3 sequence: CASSLLTSGSYEQYF. As DNA, the CDR3 is TGTGCCAGCAGTCTCTTGACTAGCGGGAGCTACGAGCAGTACTTC.

This clonotype was seen many times. The CDR3 protein is CASSSSGVSADTQYF. CDR3 nucleotide sequence: TGCGCCAGCAGCTCATCAGGGGTTAGTGCAGATACGCAGTATTTT. The chain has TRBV5-1 and TRBJ2-3; a weak D match, TRBD1 (6 bases). The CDR3 contains 15 residues. The V gene's germline CDR1 is SGHRS and CDR2 YFSETQ. The ends were cut back, 3 bases at V and 4 bases at J, with 15 bases in the middle.

This clonotype was detected ten times or more. V usage is TRBV11-2 and J usage is TRBJ2-1; 8 nucleotides align to TRBD1. The CDR3 totals 14 residues. Per germline, CDR1 SGHAT and CDR2 FQNNGV. The V segment lost 5 bases and the J segment 8 bases; nucleotides outside the gene matches: 8. The CDR3: CASSPRTGWDEQFF. CDR3 nucleotide sequence: TGTGCCAGCAGCCCGAGGACAGGGTGGGATGAGCAGTTCTTC. Full variable domain (missing parts from reference TRBV11-2 and TRBJ2-1): EAGVAQSPRYKIIEKRQSVAFWCNPISGHATLYWYQQILGQGPKLLIQFQNNGVVDDSQLPKDRFSAERLKGVDSTLKIQPAKLEDSAVYLCASSPRTGWDEQFFGPGTRLTVL.

This clonotype is classed as medium-sized. This chain joins TRBV12-3 or TRBV12-4 and TRBJ1-1, with D perhaps matching TRBD1 (5 bases). The ends were cut back, 7 bases at V and 4 bases at J, with 13 bases in the middle. The CDR3 totals 13 residues. CDR3 in amino acids: CASNEQEGTEAFF. CDR3 DNA sequence: TGTGCCAGCAATGAACAGGAGGGCACTGAAGCTTTCTTT.